Detailed here is one T cell receptor beta chain. This clonotype was seen ten or more times. Its binding antigen is unknown. Base qualities are not recorded, but no much larger clone differs from it by a single base. This entry comes from a study of T cells after yellow fever vaccination (dated by TCRdb to between 2017 and 2020). Broadly, across the study: The SMART-Seq v4 Ultra Low Input RNA kit was used to prepare libraries from fractions with low cell numbers. To follow T-cell clones before and after both primary and booster YFV17D yellow fever vaccination, bulk TCR alpha and beta repertoires underwent longitudinal sequencing. Two healthy male donors made up the cohort, one aged 18 to 30 years and the other aged 30 to 40 years. Blood samples were taken at several timepoints before and after primary and secondary immunization, and bulk PBMC replicates and cell subsets were isolated.

Results and caveats for the whole study, not just this receptor: After the booster, most clones that had expanded after primary vaccination were detected again (around 97% of CD4 and around nine tenths of CD8), suggesting broad maintenance of memory. Because only a couple of donors were included in the study, the extent to which the findings can be generalized is limited. Computational filtering was needed because FACS-sorted repertoires could contain abundant contaminating clonotypes from the bulk population. A small share of clonotypes was detected in both CD4 and CD8 compartments, with the overlap likely arising from convergent recombination. Compared with the primary T-cell response, the secondary T-cell response was weaker but faster, peaking on day 5 rather than day 15.

Synthesis of TCR cDNA relied on 5'RACE template switching, a step that introduced a universal primer site along with unique molecular identifiers. cDNA synthesis was primed from both the TCR alpha and TCR beta constant segments. Library amplification involved two PCR steps, and the second step added sample barcodes and sequencing adapters. Sequencing of the libraries was done on either Illumina HiSeq 2500 (2x100 bp) or NovaSeq (2x150 bp). On the study's bioinformatics: MIGEC was used to demultiplex reads and collapse the reads into UMI consensus sequences, and MiXCR was used for V(D)J alignment. Using edgeR on replicate PBMC samples, clonotypes were called vaccine-responding if FDR was below 0.01 and the log2 fold change was above 5 up to day 15. CD4 or CD8 identity was assigned to each bulk clonotype according to whether the clonotype was present at higher abundance in the sequenced CD4 repertoire or the sequenced CD8 repertoire. In-frame beta chains were kept once TCRdb had trimmed the public reads at Q25 with fastp and called clones with MiXCR. Entries are consolidated by CDR3 protein sequence, retaining the most common genes and DNA. None of the V and J calls come from the authors' own analysis; TCRdb made them. Here the sample has around 70,000 distinct CDR3 sequences; more than 5.5% occur a single time. Roughly a third of the sample lies in the top ten.

The treatment or condition label corresponds to: live attenuated yellow fever vaccine strain. A standard Ficoll-Paque protocol was used to isolate PBMCs from peripheral blood. CD4 and CD8 T-cell fractions were isolated with Dynabeads CD4 and CD8 positive selection kits. TriZol was used to extract RNA from bulk PBMCs, from CD4 and CD8 fractions, and from dextramer-positive and dextramer-negative fractions. There are 13 amino acids in the CDR3, from cysteine to phenylalanine inclusive. The DNA shown is the 39-base CDR3, in frame from base 1. Here V drops 5 bases and J drops 15 bases, and the junction holds 12 bases not matched to any gene. The germline V gene (reference sequence) supplies CDR1 SEHNR and CDR2 FQNEAQ.

The receptor was isolated from a man aged 18 to 29 who received the YFV17D yellow fever vaccine. The sequences come from CD8+ T cells sorted from PBMCs, collected 5 days after the first yellow fever vaccination. The sequence links TRBV7-9 to TRBJ2-1, with 8 junctional bases fitting TRBD1. CDR3 sequence: CASSATDRGLLFF. The DNA sequence reads TGTGCCAGCAGCGCGACCGACAGGGGATTATTGTTCTTC. The variable domain in full, with residues beyond the CDR3 obtained from the reference TRBV7-9 and TRBJ2-1 genes, is DTGVSQNPRHKITKRGQNVTFRCDPISEHNRLYWYRQTLGQGPEFLTYFQNEAQLEKSRLLSDRFSAERPKGSFSTLEIQRTEQGDSAMYLCASSATDRGLLFFGPGTRLTVL.